Shown below are 21 T cell receptor beta chains from a single sample sequenced in a study of T cell repertoires in cytomegalovirus infection. For these receptors, no antigen is known. MiXCR was run by TCRdb on the reads, yielding one entry per CDR3 protein. This table holds around 800,000 distinct CDR3 sequences, 30% to 35% found once. Specimen: cultured CD8+ T cells from PBMCs, collected from culture after CMV antigen stimulation. The source is a human donor in good health (CMV status not recorded). Some clones in this sample may be carry-over from other donors' samples.

This clonotype has ten or more counts. The J gene is TRBJ1-1, the V gene TRBV7-9; D gene uncertain. Trimming shortened V by 4 bases and J by 1 base, and 10 bases separated the two germline ends. CDR1 and CDR2 (germline): SEHNR, FQNEAQ (reference sequence). This CDR3 region has 14 residues. Here the CDR3 DNA reads TGTGCCAGCAGCTCACCTCCGGCGAACACTGAAGCTTTCTTT. Residues: CASSSPPANTEAFF.

The DNA of the CDR3 is TGTGCCAGCAGCGACTCTAGCGGGGGGGAATACAATGAGCAGTTCTTC. Encoded protein: CASSDSSGGEYNEQFF. V gene TRBV9 combines with J gene TRBJ2-1; TRBD2 aligns across 12 bases. The V gene end was trimmed by 3 bases and the J gene end by 4 bases; junction bases not matched to a gene: 5. The CDR3 extends over 16 amino acids. Germline lookup yields CDR1 SGDLS and CDR2 YYNGEE.

This clonotype has just a few counts. This chain joins TRBV27 and TRBJ1-2; 10 bases fit TRBD1. The CDR3 has 17 residues. V shed 6 bases and J 2 bases; nucleotides not matched to a gene: 12. The germline V gene encodes CDR1 MNHEY and CDR2 SMNVEV (reference sequence). The chain's CDR3 is CASRPGTGAGRNYGYTF. Written as DNA, the CDR3 is TGTGCCAGCAGGCCGGGGACAGGGGCCGGTCGGAACTATGGCTACACCTTC.

This clonotype appeared once. The chain is built from TRBV28 and TRBJ2-2; D remains ambiguous. The V gene's germline CDR1 is MDHEN and CDR2 SYDVKM. This CDR3 comprises 18 residues. Trimming took 1 base from V and 2 from J, leaving 17 bases between them. Here the CDR3 reads CASSLSPGQFQNTGELFF. Here the CDR3 DNA reads TGTGCCAGCAGTTTATCCCCCGGGCAGTTCCAAAACACCGGGGAGCTGTTTTTT.

The V call is TRBV11-2, the J call TRBJ2-5; D call uncertain. CDR1 is SGHAT and CDR2 is FQNNGV in the germline V gene. This CDR3 is 14 amino acids long. Deletions cut 2 bases from V and 2 bases from J, with 9 bases between. The chain's CDR3 is CASSLQNQQETQYF. The CDR3 coding sequence is TGTGCCAGCAGCTTACAAAATCAGCAAGAGACCCAGTACTTC.

V usage is TRBV6-5 and J usage is TRBJ1-1, with D hard to call. This CDR3 spans 18 amino acids. The V end was cut by 0 bases, the J end by 0 bases, with 17 bases between. Germline CDR1 and CDR2: MNHEY and SVGAGI. The DNA for the CDR3 is TGTGCCAGCAGTTACTCGAATAAAATAAGCAGGATGAACACTGAAGCTTTCTTT. Its translation: CASSYSNKISRMNTEAFF.

The V gene is TRBV24-1, the J gene TRBJ2-1, with TRBD1 matching 12 bases. Germline loops: CDR1 KGHDR, CDR2 SFDVKD. The ends lost 5 bases at V and 9 bases at J; junction bases unmatched: 7. CDR3 length: 15 amino acids. The CDR3 sequence is CATSGRDRGHREQFF. CDR3 nucleotides: TGTGCCACCAGTGGAAGGGACAGGGGGCATCGTGAGCAGTTCTTC.

The chain joins TRBV27 to TRBJ2-1; D is tentatively TRBD1 or TRBD2 (6 bases each). Germline-derived CDR1 and CDR2 are MNHEY and SMNVEV (reference sequence). V shed 2 bases and J shed 6 bases, with 11 bases lying between them. The CDR3 spans 14 residues. This chain's CDR3 is CASSLTGGGNEQFF. CDR3 nucleotides: TGTGCCAGCAGTTTAACAGGAGGGGGCAATGAGCAGTTCTTC.

For the CDR3, the DNA is TGTGCCAGCAGCCACGCTGGGACAGCAGGTGAAGCTTTCTTT. It codes for CASSHAGTAGEAFF. V is TRBV3-1 and J is TRBJ1-1; 7 nucleotides match TRBD1. The length of the CDR3 is 14 residues. The V and J ends lost 3 bases and 7 bases, in that order; junction bases with no gene match: 8. Germline values: CDR1 LGHDT, CDR2 YNNKEL (reference sequence).

This chain joins TRBV24-1 and TRBJ2-1; 12 bases map to TRBD2. Germline V gene lookup returns CDR1 KGHDR and CDR2 SFDVKD. This CDR3 is 12 amino acids long. V lost 9 bases and J lost 8; bases outside the gene matches: 1. The CDR3 sequence: CATGTSGHEQFF. The CDR3 DNA is TGTGCCACCGGGACTAGCGGGCATGAGCAGTTCTTC.

This clonotype was seen ten or more times. The chain employs TRBV4-2 and TRBJ1-5; unclear D gene. CDR1 and CDR2 (germline): LGHNA, YNFKEQ. Deletions cut 2 bases from V and 11 bases from J, with 16 bases between. This CDR3 has 14 amino acids. CDR3 DNA sequence: TGTGCCAGCAGCCAAACCGACTCCCCTGGATCCCAGCATTTT. Translating it yields CASSQTDSPGSQHF.

The V call is TRBV7-9, the J call TRBJ2-3; the match to TRBD1 covers 7 bases. The length of the CDR3 is 16 residues. From germline, CDR1 is SEHNR and CDR2 FQNEAQ (reference sequence). V trimming: 5 bases; J trimming: 0 bases; junction bases outside the gene matches: 8. CDR3 amino acids: CASSGAWGQSTDTQYF. The CDR3 DNA reads TGTGCCAGCAGCGGGGCCTGGGGACAGAGCACAGATACGCAGTATTTT.

This clonotype was recorded a few times. The V and J genes are TRBV6-1 and TRBJ1-5, with 7 nucleotides matching TRBD1. This CDR3 is built from 16 residues. With V trimmed by 5 bases and J by 11 bases, 18 bases remained unmatched. Germline V gene data show CDR1 as MNHNS and CDR2 as SASEGT. CDR3 amino acids: CASSQLGTGDLMTQHF. The CDR3 DNA sequence: TGTGCCAGCAGTCAACTAGGAACAGGGGACCTTATGACCCAGCATTTT.

The V gene is TRBV5-1, the J gene TRBJ2-1, with 13 bases lining up with TRBD2. In germline, CDR1 is SGHRS, CDR2 YFSETQ. Trimming cost V 6 bases and J 5 bases; bases outside gene matches: 2. The CDR3 has 14 residues. The CDR3 DNA reads TGCGCCAGCACGGGACTAGCGGGGAACAATGAGCAGTTCTTC. Translating it yields CASTGLAGNNEQFF.

About this clonotype itself: A clone one base away is much larger, so this may be a read error. The V and J genes are TRBV6-2 or TRBV6-3 and TRBJ2-5, with D uncertain. CDR1 is MNHEY and CDR2 is SVGEGT in the germline V gene. This CDR3 has 11 residues. V lost 7 bases, J lost 0 bases, and 3 bases lay in between. DNA of the CDR3: TGTGCCAGCACCCACCAAGAGACCCAGTACTTC. Amino acids: CASTHQETQYF.

The rearrangement links TRBV7-6 to TRBJ1-1; D perhaps matches TRBD1 (5 bases). The CDR3 consists of 16 residues. Germline assignment: CDR1 SGHVS and CDR2 FNYEAQ. Trimming removed 3 bases from V and 6 bases from J, with 20 bases in between. CDR3 protein: CASSLGVGYIDAEAFF. CDR3 bases: TGTGCCAGCAGCTTGGGGGTTGGCTATATCGACGCTGAAGCTTTCTTT.

This clonotype was seen just once. This chain connects TRBV20-1 to TRBJ1-2, with D possibly matching TRBD1 (6 bases). CDR3 length: 11 residues. The germline V and J ends were trimmed by 4 bases and 8 bases, with 11 bases remaining between them. Germline V gene data show CDR1 as DFQATT and CDR2 as SNEGSKA (reference sequence). The CDR3 region has the DNA TGCAGTGCTAAAGAGGGGGTCGGCTACACCTTC. Translation gives CSAKEGVGYTF.

The chain uses TRBV29-1 and TRBJ2-5; 12 nucleotides align to TRBD2. After removal of 2 bases from V and 3 bases from J, the junction contained 13 bases not matched to a gene. The CDR3 spans 18 residues. CDR1 and CDR2 from the germline V gene are SQVTM and ANQGSEA. This CDR3 reads CSVESPEASGGAEETQYF. DNA for the CDR3: TGCAGCGTTGAATCCCCAGAGGCTAGCGGGGGGGCCGAAGAGACCCAGTACTTC.

This clonotype has a handful of counts. This chain uses TRBV7-9 with TRBJ2-5; D might be TRBD1 (5 bases). The CDR3 sequence is 14 residues long. V lost 4 bases and J 4 bases, leaving 13 bases between the germline ends. Germline V gene data show CDR1 as SEHNR and CDR2 as FQNEAQ (reference sequence). The CDR3 region has the DNA TGTGCCAGCAGCTCGACTCAGGGTCCAGAGACCCAGTACTTC. Translated: CASSSTQGPETQYF. Looking up the rest from reference TRBV7-9 and TRBJ2-5 gives the full variable domain: DTGVSQNPRHKITKRGQNVTFRCDPISEHNRLYWYRQTLGQGPEFLTYFQNEAQLEKSRLLSDRFSAERPKGSFSTLEIQRTEQGDSAMYLCASSSTQGPETQYFGPGTRLLVL.

The chain uses TRBV6-5 and TRBJ2-1; 8 bases fit TRBD1. This CDR3 has 15 residues. With V trimmed by 2 bases and J by 8 bases, 8 bases remained unmatched. Per the germline V gene, CDR1 is MNHEY and CDR2 is SVGAGI. The CDR3 here is CASSYAFAGQDEQFF. The CDR3 region has the DNA TGTGCCAGCAGTTACGCTTTCGCGGGACAGGATGAGCAGTTCTTC.

This clonotype appeared a single time. The junction differs from germline at one of its ends, possibly a read error. The V gene is TRBV24-1, the J gene TRBJ2-2, with TRBD1 as a possible D gene (6 bases). The V gene's germline CDR1 is KGHDR and CDR2 SFDVKD. The CDR3 is 16 residues long. The CDR3 bases are TGTACCACCAGTGATCCGGACCAAGACAGGACCGGGGAGCTGTTTTTT. Translated, it gives CTTSDPDQDRTGELFF.